The source of this TCR beta chain is a study of T cell clonality in common variable immunodeficiency. V lost 5 bases, J lost 4 bases, and 5 bases stayed unmatched. Germline V gene sequence: CDR1 SGHTA, CDR2 FQGNSA. The length of the CDR3 is 14 residues. Clones were read by immunoSEQ multiplex PCR, and TCRdb kept only the in-frame ones, dropping some. There are about 40,000 clones in the sample, none observed a single time. This clone was seen ten or more times. Coverage ceases 3 residues before the CDR3 finishes, and the germline J gene fills in the end. Source material: peripheral blood mononuclear cells. V usage is TRBV7-2 and J usage is TRBJ2-1, with 7 positions matching TRBD1. This clonotype originated in a person aged 18-70 years in good health. Incomplete CDR3 DNA: TGTGCCAGCAGCCGGGACAGTACTTACAATGAG. It yields the protein CASSRDSTYNE. The whole CDR3 is CASSRDSTYNEQFF.